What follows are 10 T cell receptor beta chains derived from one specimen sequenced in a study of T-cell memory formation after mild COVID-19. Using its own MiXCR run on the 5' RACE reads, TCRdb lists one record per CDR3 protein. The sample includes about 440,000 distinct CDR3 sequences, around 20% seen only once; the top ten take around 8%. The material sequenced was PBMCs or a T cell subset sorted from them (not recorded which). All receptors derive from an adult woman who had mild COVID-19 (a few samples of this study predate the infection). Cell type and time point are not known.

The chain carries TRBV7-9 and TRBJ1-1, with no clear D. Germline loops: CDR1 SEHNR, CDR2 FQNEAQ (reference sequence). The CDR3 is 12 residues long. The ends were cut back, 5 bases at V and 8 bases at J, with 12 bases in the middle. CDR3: CASSPPTVEAFF. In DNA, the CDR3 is TGTGCCAGCAGCCCCCCTACGGTAGAAGCTTTCTTT. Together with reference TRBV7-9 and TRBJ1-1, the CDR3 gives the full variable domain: DTGVSQNPRHKITKRGQNVTFRCDPISEHNRLYWYRQTLGQGPEFLTYFQNEAQLEKSRLLSDRFSAERPKGSFSTLEIQRTEQGDSAMYLCASSPPTVEAFFGQGTRLTVV.

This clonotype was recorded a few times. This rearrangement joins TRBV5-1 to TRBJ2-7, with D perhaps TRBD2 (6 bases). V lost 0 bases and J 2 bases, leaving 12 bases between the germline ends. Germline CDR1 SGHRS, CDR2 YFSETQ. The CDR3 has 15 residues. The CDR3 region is CASSLDISGAYEQYF. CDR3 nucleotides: TGCGCCAGCAGCTTGGATATTAGCGGCGCCTACGAGCAGTACTTC.

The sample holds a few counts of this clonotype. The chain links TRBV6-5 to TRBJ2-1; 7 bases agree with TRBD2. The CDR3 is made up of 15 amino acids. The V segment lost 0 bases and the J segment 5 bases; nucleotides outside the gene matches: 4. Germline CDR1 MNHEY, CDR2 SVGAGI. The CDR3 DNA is TGTGCCAGCAGTTACTCAGGGACTAACCACAATGAGCAGTTCTTC. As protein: CASSYSGTNHNEQFF.

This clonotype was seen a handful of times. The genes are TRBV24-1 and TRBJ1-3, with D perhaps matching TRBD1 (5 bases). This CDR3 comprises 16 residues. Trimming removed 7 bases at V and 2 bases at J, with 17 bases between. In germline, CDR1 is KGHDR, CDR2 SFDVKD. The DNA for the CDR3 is TGTGCCACCAGGGACGGTCGTGGGGGTGCTGGAAACACCATATATTTT. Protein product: CATRDGRGGAGNTIYF.

The CDR3 bases are TGTGCCAGCAGTGAAACCGGGGCGAAGGTCGGCGAGCAGTACTTC. This sequence encodes CASSETGAKVGEQYF. The chain couples TRBV2 to TRBJ2-7; D possibly matches TRBD1 or TRBD2 (5 bases each). Per germline, CDR1 SNHLY and CDR2 FYNNEI. V was cut by 2 bases and J by 6 bases, with 17 bases left in between. There are 15 residues in the CDR3.

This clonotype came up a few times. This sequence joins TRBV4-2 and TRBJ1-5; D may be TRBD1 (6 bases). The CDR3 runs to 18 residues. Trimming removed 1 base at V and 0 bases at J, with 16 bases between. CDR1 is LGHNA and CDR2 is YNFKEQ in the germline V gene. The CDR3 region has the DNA TGTGCCAGCAGCCAAGTTACCCAGGGGATGTATAGCAATCAGCCCCAGCATTTT. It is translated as CASSQVTQGMYSNQPQHF.

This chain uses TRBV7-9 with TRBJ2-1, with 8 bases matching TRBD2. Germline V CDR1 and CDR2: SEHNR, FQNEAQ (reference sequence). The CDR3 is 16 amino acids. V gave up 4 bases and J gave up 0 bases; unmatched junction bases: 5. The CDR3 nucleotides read TGTGCCAGCAGCTCCCGGAGCGGGAGCTCCTACAATGAGCAGTTCTTC. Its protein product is CASSSRSGSSYNEQFF.

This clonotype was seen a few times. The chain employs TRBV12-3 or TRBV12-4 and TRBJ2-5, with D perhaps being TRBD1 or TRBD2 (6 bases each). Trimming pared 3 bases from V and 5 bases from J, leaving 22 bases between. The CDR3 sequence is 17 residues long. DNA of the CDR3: TGTGCCAGCAGTTTCCGCTCCCCGGAGGGGGTTAGGGAGACCCAGTACTTC. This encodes CASSFRSPEGVRETQYF.

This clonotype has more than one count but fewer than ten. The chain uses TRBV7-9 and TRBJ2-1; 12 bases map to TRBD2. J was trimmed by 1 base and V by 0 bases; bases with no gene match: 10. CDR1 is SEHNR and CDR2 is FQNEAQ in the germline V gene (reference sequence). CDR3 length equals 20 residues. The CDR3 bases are TGTGCCAGCAGCTTAGCGCTCTTGCTAGCGGGAGGGCCTTCCTACAATGAGCAGTTCTTC. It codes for CASSLALLLAGGPSYNEQFF.

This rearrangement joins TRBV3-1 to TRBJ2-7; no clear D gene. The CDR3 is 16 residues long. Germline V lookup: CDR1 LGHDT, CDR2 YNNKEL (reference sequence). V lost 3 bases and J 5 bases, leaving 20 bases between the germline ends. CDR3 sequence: CASSQDPQVVRDEQYF. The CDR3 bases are TGTGCCAGCAGCCAGGACCCCCAAGTGGTACGGGACGAGCAGTACTTC.